The T cell receptor (beta chain) under discussion was sequenced for a study of blood T cell repertoires in COVID-19. Turning to the study itself: Both acute and convalescent COVID-19 samples were obtained from the United States, Italy and Spain.

Data came from immunoSEQ multiplex PCR; TCRdb stores just in-frame clones and leaves some out. The sample includes approximately 170,000 clones, 80% to 95% of them seen just once. The sequenced material came from peripheral blood. The receptor comes from a woman aged 60-70 years with COVID-19, enrolled during active disease.

The CDR3 reads CASSFSNEQFF. DNA for the CDR3: TGTGCCAGCAGCTTTAGCAATGAGCAGTTCTTC. The rearrangement links TRBV5-6 to TRBJ2-1, with D hard to call. Deletions cut 2 bases from V and 6 bases from J, with 3 bases between. Germline assignment: CDR1 SGHDT and CDR2 YYEEEE. This CDR3 has 11 amino acids.